The rows below give T cell receptor beta chains drawn from one sample of a study of T cells in Graves' hyperthyroidism and ophthalmopathy. TCRdb itself ran the multiplex PCR reads through MiXCR, one entry per CDR3 protein. Among approximately 610,000 distinct CDR3 sequences listed, roughly 17% were seen once. Sequences were obtained from blood. These TCRs come from a young woman with Graves' hyperthyroidism. CDR3s include the opening cysteine and the closing phenylalanine or tryptophan. A D gene is named only where the DNA matches it firmly. For some rows the clone size is stated as once, few or many, or as a class when expanded; others skip it.

clone_size j_call v_call d_call cdr3_nt cdr3_aa
many TRBJ1-1 TRBV20-1 NA TGCAGTGCTAGACACGAAGGGCAGAACACTGAAGCTTTCTTT CSARHEGQNTEAFF
NA TRBJ2-3 TRBV5-1 TRBD2 TGCGCCAGCAGCTTCCCTAGCGGGGGGGGCACAGATACGCAGTATTTT CASSFPSGGGTDTQYF
once TRBJ1-3 TRBV2 NA TGTGTCAGCAGGACCGGGACCGGAAACACCATATATTTT CVSRTGTGNTIYF
many TRBJ1-1 TRBV7-3 NA TGTGCCAGCAGCTTAGATGGGTTGAACACTGAAGCTTTCTTT CASSLDGLNTEAFF
few TRBJ1-6 TRBV19 TRBD1 TGTGCCAGTAGTATCTCGACAGGGGGAAATTCACCCCTCCACTTT CASSISTGGNSPLHF
few TRBJ2-7 TRBV10-3 NA TGTGCCATCAAGGGTCCTCTTACAGGGACGAGGAACGAGCAGTACTTC CAIKGPLTGTRNEQYF
many TRBJ1-1 TRBV3-1 NA TGTGCCAGCAGCCAAGTTCGCAAGGGTAGCACTGAAGCTTTCTTT CASSQVRKGSTEAFF
NA TRBJ2-3 TRBV27 NA TGTGCCAGCAGTCGAAATTTCATGGATACGCAGTATTTT CASSRNFMDTQYF
many TRBJ2-3 TRBV10-1 NA TGCGCCAGCAGTCTCGGGGGGCGTAATACGCAGTATTTT CASSLGGRNTQYF
few TRBJ1-5 TRBV4-1 TRBD1 TGCGCCAGCAGCCAAGCGACAGGGGGAAGTAGCAATCAGCCCCAGCATTTT CASSQATGGSSNQPQHF
many TRBJ2-3 TRBV7-9 NA TGTGCCAGCAGCTTGGGGAGGATCACAGATACGCAGTATTTT CASSLGRITDTQYF
NA TRBJ2-7 TRBV5-1 NA TGCGCCAGCAGGTGTAACGAGCAGTACTTC CASRCNEQYF
many TRBJ2-1 TRBV28 TRBD2 TGTGCCAGCAGTTTAGGGCCGGGACTAGCGGGAGAGGAGCAGTTCTTC CASSLGPGLAGEEQFF
NA TRBJ1-4 TRBV28 NA TGTGCCAGCAGTTTCCGGAGGTCTAATGAAAAACTGTTTTTT CASSFRRSNEKLFF
many TRBJ2-3 TRBV11-2 NA TGTGCCAGCAGCACTTATCCCCCCACTAGTTACCCGGCAGATACGCAGTATTTT CASSTYPPTSYPADTQYF
NA TRBJ1-4 TRBV12-3/TRBV12-4 NA TGTGCCAGCAGTTTAGGAATCGGGACTGAAGAAAAACTGTTTTTT CASSLGIGTEEKLFF
many TRBJ2-6 TRBV24-1 NA TGTGCCACCAGTGGCCTGTCTGGGGCCAACGTCCTGACTTTC CATSGLSGANVLTF
few TRBJ2-7 TRBV7-9 TRBD1 TGTGCCAGTAGTGACATCCTAGGGACAGCCAGCTACGAGCAGTACTTC CASSDILGTASYEQYF
many TRBJ2-4 TRBV6-5 NA TGTGCCAGCAGTTACTCGACGGGACTGTCGGACATTCAGTACTTC CASSYSTGLSDIQYF
many TRBJ1-1 TRBV7-2 NA TGTGCCAGCAGCCTGGACCCCGCGAGCACTGAAGCTTTCTTT CASSLDPASTEAFF
few TRBJ1-1 TRBV12-3/TRBV12-4 TRBD1 TGTGCCAGCAGACGGGCAGGGGGGAACACTGAAGCTTTCTTT CASRRAGGNTEAFF
NA TRBJ1-4 TRBV15 NA TGTGCCACCAGCAGAGAGGCCGTGGAGAATGAAAAACTGTTTTTT CATSREAVENEKLFF
few TRBJ1-6 TRBV6-1 NA TGTGCCAGCAGAGCCGGGACCGCCCCATCCCTCCACTTT CASRAGTAPSLHF
many TRBJ2-1 TRBV27 TRBD2 TGTGCCAGCAGGACTAGCGGCCTCTACAATGAGCAGTTCTTC CASRTSGLYNEQFF
few TRBJ1-1 TRBV7-6 TRBD1 TGTGCCAGCAGCTTGGCACAGGGGGAAGCTTTCTTT CASSLAQGEAFF
many TRBJ2-1 TRBV7-9 TRBD1 TGTGCCAGCACCCGACAGGGGGCGAGCGATGAGCAGTTCTTC CASTRQGASDEQFF
many TRBJ1-2 TRBV4-2 NA TGTGCCAGCAGCAAAGATCTGGCTAACTATGGCTACACCTTC CASSKDLANYGYTF
few TRBJ1-2 TRBV6-1 NA TGCGTCAGCAGTGATCGGTTTGGGGCTGGCTACACCTTC CVSSDRFGAGYTF
many TRBJ1-2 TRBV10-3 NA TGTGCCATCAGGGTAGACTCAAGAGATGGCTACACCTTC CAIRVDSRDGYTF
NA TRBJ2-5 TRBV18 TRBD1 TGTGCCAGCTCACCAAGGCGAGGGGGCAATAAAGAGACCCAGTACTTC CASSPRRGGNKETQYF
many TRBJ2-1 TRBV29-1 TRBD2 TGCAGCGTTGTCCCTAGCGGGAGACTCTACAATGAGCAGTTCTTC CSVVPSGRLYNEQFF
few TRBJ2-3 TRBV29-1 NA TGCAGCGCCCCGGACAGACCAGATACGCAGTATTTT CSAPDRPDTQYF
NA TRBJ1-5 TRBV7-2 NA TGTGCCAGCAGCTTAGACCTATATAGCAATCAGCCCCAGCATTTT CASSLDLYSNQPQHF
NA TRBJ2-1 TRBV7-3 NA TGTGCCAGCAGCTTGTCAGCTGGTGGTAATGAGCAGTTCTTC CASSLSAGGNEQFF
NA TRBJ2-7 TRBV2 NA TGTGCCAGCAGTTCGAGGATAACCTACGAGCAGTACTTC CASSSRITYEQYF
NA TRBJ2-7 TRBV12-3/TRBV12-4 TRBD1 TGTGCCAGCAGTACCCCAGGGGGCGGGCGAGGCGAGCAGTACTTC CASSTPGGGRGEQYF
NA TRBJ1-1 TRBV9 NA TGTGCCAGCAGCGTAGGGGAAGGGAAGGGACGCCTGATGAACACTGAAGCTTTCTTT CASSVGEGKGRLMNTEAFF
many TRBJ2-1 TRBV12-3/TRBV12-4 TRBD1 TGTGCCAGCAGTAAAACAGGGGGCAGCGGGTACAATGAGCAGTTCTTC CASSKTGGSGYNEQFF
many TRBJ2-7 TRBV19 TRBD1 TGTGCCAGCAGCTCGGGACAGGGCTCCTACGAGCAGTACTTC CASSSGQGSYEQYF
many TRBJ1-2 TRBV28 NA TGTGCCAGCAGCTCCCCCGGGAGGATCTATGGCTACACCTTC CASSSPGRIYGYTF
NA TRBJ2-1 TRBV7-3 TRBD1 TGTGCCAGCAGCCTATCCGGGACAGTGCCCTTTATTGAGCAGTTCTTC CASSLSGTVPFIEQFF
NA TRBJ1-5 TRBV29-1 TRBD1 TGCAGCGCAAAGCTCCGGGACAGTGAGCCCCAGCATTTT CSAKLRDSEPQHF
NA TRBJ2-7 TRBV27 NA TGTGCCAGCAGAAAATTGGTGCTCGAGCAGTACTTC CASRKLVLEQYF
many TRBJ1-2 TRBV30 NA TGTGCCTGGAGTGTATCCGGGTATGGCTACACCTTC CAWSVSGYGYTF
few TRBJ2-7 TRBV9 TRBD2 TGTGCCAGCAGCGTAGGGGCCCTAGCGGGTGATACCTACGAGCAGTACTTC CASSVGALAGDTYEQYF
many TRBJ2-1 TRBV7-9 TRBD2 TGTGCCAGCTCGACTAGCGGGGAGGTGAATGAGCAGTTCTTC CASSTSGEVNEQFF
many TRBJ2-3 TRBV7-9 NA TGTGCCAGCAGCCCCTTGGGGGGACGAGAGTACACAGATACGCAGTATTTT CASSPLGGREYTDTQYF
many TRBJ2-2 TRBV28 NA TGTGCCAGCAGTTTAATGAGGACACTGCCCGGGGAGCTGTTTTTT CASSLMRTLPGELFF
few TRBJ1-3 TRBV5-1 NA TGCGCCAGCAGAGCAACAGGTGACTCTGGAAACACCATATATTTT CASRATGDSGNTIYF
many TRBJ1-5 TRBV28 NA TGTGCCAGCAGTTCTACAGGCGCCGGGAGCAATCAGCCCCAGCATTTT CASSSTGAGSNQPQHF
many TRBJ2-5 TRBV7-3 NA TGTGCCAGCAGCTACACGGTGGAGGAGACCCAGTACTTC CASSYTVEETQYF
few TRBJ1-1 TRBV7-9 NA TGTGCCAGCAGCTTAGGGACAGAGGGTGAAGCTTTCTTT CASSLGTEGEAFF
many TRBJ2-7 TRBV15 TRBD2 TGTGCCACCAGCTTTCTAGCGGGAGTAACCTACGAGCAGTACTTC CATSFLAGVTYEQYF
many TRBJ2-3 TRBV14 NA TGTGCCAGCAGCCAAGGGCAGGGATTGATGGGCACAGATACGCAGTATTTT CASSQGQGLMGTDTQYF
few TRBJ1-5 TRBV6-1 NA TGTGCCAGCAGGGGGTCGGGGGGTCGCGTAAGCAATCAGCCCCAGCATTTT CASRGSGGRVSNQPQHF